This T cell receptor (beta chain) was identified in a study of vaccination effects on CD4 cells after COVID-19. Looking at the study overall: Of the BNT162b2 and mRNA-1273 vaccines, participants received two doses of one or the other. Study findings and constraints: Cross-reaction with common cold coronaviruses was seen in only 1 of 255 vaccine-induced clones from healthy vaccinees.

With respect to this clone: As yet, its antigen is unknown.

Germline V gene sequence: CDR1 SGHRS, CDR2 YFSETQ. V was cut by 0 bases and J by 8 bases, with 10 bases left in between. This CDR3 is built from 13 residues. Only in-frame clones appear in the TCRdb table, and some are missing; sequencing was by immunoSEQ multiplex PCR. The table lists 20,000 to 25,000 clones, 73% of them singletons. Within the ViraFEST assay, antigen-specific CD4+ T cells underwent expansion with viral peptide pools prior to sequencing. Subsequent to a culture period of 10 to 11 days, CD4+ T cells were isolated. Vaccine recipients had no previous SARS-CoV-2 infection; their nucleocapsid antibodies were negative. IL-2 at roughly 9.7 IU/ml and peptides at 10 ug/ml were added to cultured PBMC, fewer than 2.5 million per well.

V is TRBV5-1 and J is TRBJ2-3, with D possibly matching TRBD1 (5 bases). The material sequenced was CD4+ T cells from PBMCs cultured with SARS-CoV-2 spike peptides, taken before COVID-19 vaccination. The source is a human donor who received a COVID-19 vaccine. DNA of the CDR3: TGCGCCAGCAGCTTGGAGGGGCGAGGTACGCAGTATTTT. Amino acids: CASSLEGRGTQYF.